This T cell receptor beta chain was observed in a study of blood T cell repertoires in COVID-19. As for the study in general: The cDNA or gDNA used as material had been derived from T cells, B-cell-depleted T cells, or PBMCs.

Data came from immunoSEQ multiplex PCR; TCRdb stores just in-frame clones and leaves some out. The sample yields 250,000 or so clones, around 83% seen once. The CDR3 covers 14 residues. Germline-derived CDR1 and CDR2 are SGHRS and YFSETQ. V shed 3 bases and J shed 2 bases, with 8 bases lying between them. V and J are TRBV5-1 and TRBJ2-2; D perhaps matches TRBD2 (5 bases). The receptor comes from a woman aged 18 to 35 with acute or convalescent COVID-19. The sample was peripheral blood. CDR3 DNA: TGCGCCAGCAGCTGGACTCCTAACACCGGGGAGCTGTTTTTT. Its protein product is CASSWTPNTGELFF. The full variable domain, rest sourced from reference TRBV5-1 and TRBJ2-2, is KAGVTQTPRYLIKTRGQQVTLSCSPISGHRSVSWYQQTPGQGLQFLFEYFSETQRNKGNFPGRFSGRQFSNSRSEMNVSTLELGDSALYLCASSWTPNTGELFFGEGSRLTVL.